This passage covers 25 T cell receptor beta chains from one sample sequenced in a study of shared clonotypes between healthy human individuals. Repertoires were generated with immunoSEQ multiplex PCR, while TCRdb's copy carries only in-frame clones and drops some. The sample has 2 million or so clones, less than 95% seen once; the top ten hold more than 0.95%. CD8 cells classed as naive were CD45RO-negative and positively selected for CCR7, excluding terminally differentiated effector memory CD45RA+ cells. The material sequenced was naive CD8+ T cells sorted from blood. The receptors shown here come from a man between 18 and 29 years old in good health.

Here the CDR3 DNA reads TGTGCCAGCAGAATGTCACAGGGAGACACCGGGGAGCTGTTTTTT. This translates into CASRMSQGDTGELFF. The chain links TRBV6-1 to TRBJ2-2; D may be TRBD1 (6 bases). The CDR3 spans 15 residues. V shed 6 bases and J shed 3 bases, with 14 bases lying between them. The V gene's germline CDR1 is MNHNS and CDR2 SASEGT.

The J gene is TRBJ2-1, the V gene TRBV6-6; possible D gene TRBD2, 6 bases. Germline V CDR1 and CDR2: MNHNY, SVGAGI (reference sequence). The CDR3 consists of 15 residues. V was cut by 6 bases and J by 4 bases, with 16 bases left in between. The CDR3 region has the DNA TGTGCCAGCAGCCCCCTCGCGGGGATTTACAATGAGCAGTTCTTC. It encodes CASSPLAGIYNEQFF.

Only one count was recorded for this clone. This chain uses TRBV6-5 with TRBJ2-2; no clear D gene. From germline, CDR1 is MNHEY and CDR2 SVGAGI. This CDR3 has 13 amino acids. The V end lost 6 bases, the J end lost 5 bases, and 10 bases lay between the germline ends. Here the CDR3 DNA reads TGTGCCAGCAGCAAGGGTTGGACCGGGGAGCTGTTTTTT. Protein product: CASSKGWTGELFF.

This chain joins TRBV6-1 and TRBJ2-7; 10 bases agree with TRBD2. J gave up 6 bases and V 3 bases, and 5 bases lay outside the gene matches. In germline, CDR1 is MNHNS, CDR2 SASEGT. The CDR3 is made up of 14 amino acids. The CDR3 DNA reads as TGTGCCAGCAGTGACCTAGCGGGAGCCAGCGAGCAGTACTTC. Translated, it gives CASSDLAGASEQYF.

The chain combines TRBV29-1 with TRBJ2-5; D gene ambiguous. V lost 2 bases, J lost 1 base, and 11 bases lay in between. The CDR3 runs 14 residues. Per germline, CDR1 SQVTM and CDR2 ANQGSEA. The CDR3 spells CSVESADTQETQYF. In DNA form, the CDR3 reads TGCAGCGTTGAATCGGCAGACACCCAAGAGACCCAGTACTTC.

The rearrangement joins TRBV5-6 to TRBJ2-3, with 11 bases aligning to TRBD2. The trim removed 4 bases at V and 4 bases at J, leaving 5 bases unmatched. The CDR3 has 15 amino acids. CDR1 is SGHDT and CDR2 is YYEEEE in the germline V gene. The CDR3 bases are TGTGCCAGCAGCCCGTCGACTAGCGGGGCAGATACGCAGTATTTT. Translation: CASSPSTSGADTQYF. The whole variable domain, remainder taken from reference TRBV5-6 and TRBJ2-3, is DAGVTQSPTHLIKTRGQQVTLRCSPKSGHDTVSWYQQALGQGPQFIFQYYEEEERQRGNFPDRFSGHQFPNYSSELNVNALLLGDSALYLCASSPSTSGADTQYFGPGTRLTVL.

V usage is TRBV7-9 and J usage is TRBJ2-7; 7 bases are a match to TRBD1. The J segment lost 3 bases and the V segment lost 4 bases, leaving 6 bases of the junction unmatched. Germline loops: CDR1 SEHNR, CDR2 FQNEAQ (reference sequence). CDR3 length: 14 amino acids. CDR3 loop: CASSWGDRDYEQYF. CDR3 in DNA: TGTGCCAGCAGCTGGGGAGACAGGGACTACGAGCAGTACTTC. Complete variable domain (other parts from reference TRBV7-9 and TRBJ2-7): DTGVSQNPRHKITKRGQNVTFRCDPISEHNRLYWYRQTLGQGPEFLTYFQNEAQLEKSRLLSDRFSAERPKGSFSTLEIQRTEQGDSAMYLCASSWGDRDYEQYFGPGTRLTVT.

The rearrangement links TRBV6-5 to TRBJ1-1; D not resolved. The V end was cut by 7 bases, the J end by 10 bases, with 16 bases between. Germline CDR1 MNHEY, CDR2 SVGAGI. This CDR3 contains 12 residues. CDR3 amino acids: CASILRYIVAFF. For the CDR3, the DNA is TGTGCCAGCATTTTACGTTACATTGTAGCTTTCTTT.

Concerning this clone: This same CDR3 is encoded by further DNA sequences in the sample. The rearrangement uses TRBV28 and TRBJ2-1; D uncertain. The CDR3 is 10 residues long. Trimming shortened V by 3 bases and J by 7 bases, and 1 base separated the two germline ends. Germline CDR1 is MDHEN and CDR2 is SYDVKM. The CDR3 loop is CASSLNEQFF. Written as DNA, the CDR3 is TGTGCCAGCAGTTTGAATGAGCAGTTCTTC.

The CDR3 loop reads CASSQMVGDAEAFF. As DNA, the CDR3 is TGCGCCAGCAGCCAAATGGTGGGTGACGCTGAAGCTTTCTTT. The chain employs TRBV4-1 and TRBJ1-1; D ambiguous. V shed 2 bases and J shed 6 bases, with 13 bases lying between them. This CDR3 spans 14 amino acids. Germline lookup yields CDR1 MGHRA and CDR2 YSYEKL.

The chain links TRBV7-9 to TRBJ2-7; the D gene could be TRBD1 or TRBD2 (5 bases each). Germline V lookup: CDR1 SEHNR, CDR2 FQNEAQ (reference sequence). The CDR3 has 14 amino acids. Between the trimmed V and J ends, which lost 2 bases and 3 bases, there was a span of 11 bases. Here the CDR3 reads CASSLTGTDYEQYF. In DNA form, the CDR3 reads TGTGCCAGCAGCTTAACCGGGACGGACTACGAGCAGTACTTC.

This chain connects TRBV4-1 to TRBJ2-7, with TRBD2 matching over 12 bases. Germline V CDR1 and CDR2: MGHRA, YSYEKL. Trimming removed 0 bases from V and 0 bases from J; junction bases left unmatched: 6. The CDR3 loop spans 18 amino acids. In DNA form, the CDR3 reads TGCGCCAGCAGCCAAGATGGCCTAGCGGGAGGGCCCTCCTACGAGCAGTACTTC. Its translation is CASSQDGLAGGPSYEQYF.

The J gene is TRBJ2-7, the V gene TRBV19; D unclear. V gave up 6 bases and J gave up 4 bases, with 13 bases separating them. The length of the CDR3 is 13 residues. The germline gives CDR1 LNHDA, CDR2 SQIVND (reference sequence). The CDR3 loop is CASSPKESYEQYF. The CDR3 coding sequence is TGTGCCAGTAGCCCCAAGGAAAGTTACGAGCAGTACTTC.

Concerning this clone: One end of the junction does not line up with germline, which may come from a read error. The genes are TRBV7-7 and TRBJ1-1; D not certain. Germline-derived CDR1 and CDR2 are SSHAT and FNYEAQ (reference sequence). The CDR3 has 13 amino acids. CDR3 sequence: CASSFGPYTEAFF. The CDR3 nucleotides read TGTGCTAGCAGCTTCGGACCTTACACTGAAGCTTTCTTT.

V and J are TRBV6-5 and TRBJ1-6; D not resolved. The CDR3 extends over 15 amino acids. Trimming took 1 base from V and 7 from J, leaving 11 bases between them. Germline-derived CDR1 and CDR2 are MNHEY and SVGAGI. The CDR3 DNA reads as TGTGCCAGCAGTTACTTCCCGGATCTAAATTCACCCCTCCACTTT. This gives the protein CASSYFPDLNSPLHF.

This clone was seen only once. This chain links TRBV4-2 with TRBJ2-5; 8 bases fit TRBD2. The CDR3 runs to 17 residues. Per germline, CDR1 LGHNA and CDR2 YNFKEQ. The trim removed 1 base at V and 1 base at J, leaving 8 bases unmatched. The CDR3 protein is CASSQVAGGHLQETQYF. CDR3 DNA sequence: TGTGCCAGCAGCCAAGTGGCGGGGGGACACCTCCAAGAGACCCAGTACTTC.

The genes are TRBV7-8 and TRBJ2-7; D might be TRBD1 (5 bases). V lost 1 base and J 2 bases, leaving 9 bases between the germline ends. This CDR3 has 14 residues. CDR1 and CDR2 (germline): SGHVS, FQNEAQ. The DNA for the CDR3 is TGTGCCAGCAGCTTAGTTGCAGGGCCCTACGAGCAGTACTTC. Amino acid sequence: CASSLVAGPYEQYF.

V and J are TRBV28 and TRBJ2-2; the match to TRBD2 covers 11 bases. The CDR3 loop spans 16 amino acids. Germline V gene sequence: CDR1 MDHEN, CDR2 SYDVKM. With 5 bases clipped from V and 3 bases from J, the junction kept 5 bases outside the gene matches. CDR3 protein: CASSPTSGSYTGELFF. In DNA form, the CDR3 reads TGTGCCAGCAGTCCCACTAGCGGGAGTTACACCGGGGAGCTGTTTTTT.

The V call is TRBV19, the J call TRBJ2-7; no definite D call. CDR3 length: 13 amino acids. Germline V gives CDR1 LNHDA, CDR2 SQIVND (reference sequence). The V end was cut by 5 bases, the J end by 3 bases, with 11 bases between. The CDR3 DNA sequence: TGTGCCAGTAGTTTTCGACTGAACTACGAGCAGTACTTC. Protein sequence: CASSFRLNYEQYF.

The CDR3 protein is CASSSGAGGGDTQYF. In DNA form, the CDR3 reads TGTGCCAGCAGCTCTGGGGCAGGGGGAGGAGATACGCAGTATTTT. This rearrangement joins TRBV11-2 to TRBJ2-3, with a tentative D call TRBD1 (7 bases). CDR1 SGHAT and CDR2 FQNNGV come from the germline V gene. V lost 4 bases to trimming and J lost 5 bases, with 16 bases between them. The CDR3 sequence is 15 residues long.

The chain carries TRBV9 and TRBJ1-3; D not certain. Germline values: CDR1 SGDLS, CDR2 YYNGEE. The CDR3 runs 16 residues. Trimming left V 1 base short and J 0 bases short, with 11 bases between. Here the CDR3 DNA reads TGTGCCAGCAGCGTAAATAGACATCACTCTGGAAACACCATATATTTT. Protein product: CASSVNRHHSGNTIYF.

This rearrangement joins TRBV6-1 to TRBJ1-5; D ambiguous. Per germline, CDR1 MNHNS and CDR2 SASEGT. The ends were cut back, 2 bases at V and 0 bases at J, with 14 bases in the middle. The CDR3 spans 17 residues. The CDR3: CASSEQSSPYSNQPQHF. CDR3 sequence (DNA): TGTGCCAGCAGTGAACAGTCCTCCCCGTATAGCAATCAGCCCCAGCATTTT.

The genes are TRBV29-1 and TRBJ2-7; D may correspond to TRBD1 or TRBD2 (5 bases each). The CDR3 is 12 residues long. Trimming left V 5 bases short and J 5 bases short, with 13 bases between. CDR1 SQVTM and CDR2 ANQGSEA come from the germline V gene. The CDR3: CSVWGTGNEQYF. The DNA of the CDR3 is TGCAGCGTTTGGGGGACCGGGAACGAGCAGTACTTC.

The V gene is TRBV7-9, the J gene TRBJ1-2; 10 nucleotides align to TRBD1. J lost 5 bases, V lost 5 bases, and 5 bases had no gene match. This CDR3 spans 14 amino acids. CDR1 is SEHNR and CDR2 is FQNEAQ in the germline V gene (reference sequence). CDR3 amino acids: CASSNGTGVYGYTF. Written as DNA, the CDR3 is TGTGCCAGCAGCAACGGGACAGGGGTTTATGGCTACACCTTC. The whole variable domain, filled in from reference TRBV7-9 and TRBJ1-2, reads DTGVSQNPRHKITKRGQNVTFRCDPISEHNRLYWYRQTLGQGPEFLTYFQNEAQLEKSRLLSDRFSAERPKGSFSTLEIQRTEQGDSAMYLCASSNGTGVYGYTFGSGTRLTVV.

The gene calls are TRBV6-6 and TRBJ1-4; a possible D gene is TRBD1 (5 bases). CDR3 length equals 15 residues. The V gene lost 1 base and the J gene lost 3 bases, with 9 bases spanning the gap. Germline V gives CDR1 MNHNY, CDR2 SVGAGI (reference sequence). The CDR3 reads CASSYWDGPNEKLFF. For the CDR3, the DNA is TGTGCCAGCAGTTACTGGGACGGGCCTAATGAAAAACTGTTTTTT.